The present T cell receptor beta chain was sequenced within a study of T cell responses to AZD1222 COVID-19 vaccine. Regarding the study as a whole: Across the whole spike, CD4 TCRs peaked at regions 160-218 and 743-854.

Concerning this clone itself: Its antigen is still unknown.

The analysis combined second doses at about 4 or about 12 weeks. Sequencing used immunoSEQ multiplex PCR; TCRdb keeps in-frame clones, though not all of them. The repertoire holds 56,000 or so clones, with about 80% as singletons. Specimen: peripheral blood, collected 28 days after the second AZD1222 dose. This TCR was recovered from an adult who received the AZD1222 COVID-19 vaccine.

The DNA of the CDR3 is TGTGCCAGCAGTTACTCTCTAGCGGGAGGGACAGATACGCAGTATTTT. Translated, it gives CASSYSLAGGTDTQYF. The V and J genes are TRBV6-2 or TRBV6-3 and TRBJ2-3; 12 nucleotides agree with TRBD2. Unmatched junction bases numbered 1, after V lost 0 bases and J lost 3 bases. Germline CDR1 and CDR2: MNHEY and SVGEGT. The CDR3 loop spans 16 amino acids.